This TCR beta chain originates from a study of blood T cell repertoires in COVID-19. Turning to the study itself: The United States, Italy and Spain provided the acute and convalescent COVID-19 samples. Sources were T cells, B-cell-depleted T cells, or PBMCs; the material itself was cDNA or gDNA.

Profiling relied on immunoSEQ multiplex PCR, and the TCRdb table lists in-frame clones only, not all of them. Among 260,000 or so clones, roughly four fifths were seen once, and the ten largest hold about 4.5%. Germline-derived CDR1 and CDR2 are MNHEY and SVGEGT. The CDR3 spans 12 residues. J gave up 8 bases and V 5 bases, and 3 bases lay outside the gene matches. The receptor was derived from a woman between 65 and 79 years old with acute or convalescent COVID-19. The chain carries TRBV6-2 or TRBV6-3 and TRBJ2-1, with TRBD2 identical over 7 bases. Sample: peripheral blood. The CDR3 is CASSRLAYEQFF. The CDR3 region has the DNA TGTGCCAGCAGTCGACTAGCCTATGAGCAGTTCTTC.